A single sample is the source of the 8 T cell receptor beta chains below, sequenced in a study of metastatic and nonmetastatic thyroid tumors. No treatment had been given to any patient before thyroid surgery. MiXCR was used by TCRdb to re-call the PCR reads. The repertoire has tens of thousands of clones, 20% to 30% of them found once; the top ten carry about 14%. The sequenced sample was tumor tissue. The receptors come from a female donor with papillary thyroid cancer or a benign thyroid nodule (not recorded which). Some clones in this sample may be carry-over from other donors' samples.

This clone was seen many times. The V call is TRBV18, the J call TRBJ2-7; 10 nucleotides match TRBD1. V lost 8 bases to trimming and J lost 6 bases; unmatched junction nucleotides: 10. The germline gives CDR1 KGHSH, CDR2 LQKENI. This CDR3 comprises 14 residues. The CDR3 loop is CASAGDRGSSEQYF. The CDR3 nucleotides are TGTGCCAGCGCTGGGGACAGGGGATCTTCCGAGCAGTACTTC.

This clone was detected a few times. The chain is built from TRBV28 and TRBJ1-5; D is ambiguous. V shed 8 bases and J shed 5 bases, with 19 bases lying between them. The CDR3 runs 15 residues. CDR1 and CDR2 (germline): MDHEN, SYDVKM. Here the CDR3 DNA reads TGTGCCAGCTCTTCCCAAGGCTGGTCCGATCAGCCCCAGCATTTT. This translates into CASSSQGWSDQPQHF.

This clone was detected a few times. The chain recombines TRBV12-3 or TRBV12-4 with TRBJ1-2, with D hard to call. The CDR3 consists of 13 residues. Trimming stripped 7 bases from V and 9 bases from J, with 18 bases between. The CDR3 is CASIFLHGNSYTF. In nucleotides, the CDR3 is TGTGCCAGCATTTTTTTACATGGGAATAGCTACACCTTC.

This clone has a handful of counts. The rearrangement links TRBV6-1 to TRBJ1-3, with 8 bases identical to TRBD1. Germline trimming cut 7 bases from V and 4 bases from J; bases unmatched to any gene: 6. This CDR3 region has 14 residues. Germline V CDR1 and CDR2: MNHNS, SASEGT. CDR3 loop: CASKQGAAGNTIYF. The CDR3, as DNA: TGTGCCAGCAAGCAGGGGGCTGCCGGAAACACCATATATTTT.

In its sample, this clone ranks as medium-sized. The chain is built from TRBV6-1 and TRBJ2-7; D is perhaps TRBD2 (5 bases). CDR3 length: 14 residues. Germline CDR1 MNHNS, CDR2 SASEGT. V lost 5 bases to trimming and J lost 2 bases, with 13 bases between them. The CDR3 protein is CASSSPDLPYEQYF. The CDR3 DNA reads TGTGCCAGCAGTTCGCCGGACTTGCCCTACGAGCAGTACTTC.

CDR3 nucleotide sequence: TGTGCCAGCGCAACAGGGGTATACAATGAGCAGTTCTTC. This codes for CASATGVYNEQFF. The V call is TRBV2, the J call TRBJ2-1, with 7 bases fitting TRBD1. Germline CDR1 reads SNHLY; CDR2 reads FYNNEI. With V trimmed by 8 bases and J by 4 bases, 5 bases remained unmatched. The CDR3 totals 13 residues.

The rearrangement uses TRBV12-3 or TRBV12-4 and TRBJ1-2; D is ambiguous. The CDR3 length is 14 residues. The V and J ends lost 1 base and 2 bases respectively, with 8 bases between them. In DNA form, the CDR3 reads TGTGCCAGCAGTTTAGGGACGGGGAACTATGGCTACACCTTC. Its translation is CASSLGTGNYGYTF.

This clone has just a few counts. The gene calls are TRBV24-1 and TRBJ1-1; D uncertain. V dropped 5 bases and J dropped 1 base, with 10 bases sitting between them. The CDR3 length is 14 residues. Looked up from germline, CDR1 is KGHDR and CDR2 is SFDVKD. Here the CDR3 reads CATSVGGGNTEAFF. In DNA, the CDR3 is TGTGCCACCAGTGTGGGCGGCGGGAACACTGAAGCTTTCTTT.